This entry lists 13 T cell receptor beta chains sequenced from one sample in a study of response to subunit inactivated influenza vaccine. TCRdb reanalysed the RT-PCR reads using MiXCR and keeps one entry per CDR3 protein. The sample has more than 500,000 distinct CDR3 sequences; around 11% are singletons. A further study also used this sample, focusing on T cells expressing NK-cell markers. That source notes: Template switching by 5'RACE with UMIs generated the TCR beta cDNA.

Here the sequenced sample was PBMCs from blood, taken on the day of vaccination. The receptors were sampled from a man aged 50-59 years who received an inactivated influenza vaccine.

The CDR3 DNA reads as TGTGCCAGCAGTTTGGAACAGCTCAGCAATCAGCCCCAGCATTTT. Amino acid sequence: CASSLEQLSNQPQHF. This sequence joins TRBV12-3 or TRBV12-4 and TRBJ1-5; D is ambiguous. The ends were cut back, 3 bases at V and 1 base at J, with 10 bases in the middle. The CDR3 runs to 15 residues.

A few counts support this clonotype. The CDR3 region has the DNA TGTGCCAGCAGCTGGGGACATAGCAATCAGCCCCAGCATTTT. Its translation is CASSWGHSNQPQHF. The chain combines TRBV7-2 with TRBJ1-5, with D possibly matching TRBD1 (6 bases). This CDR3 is built from 14 residues. Germline CDR1 reads SGHTA; CDR2 reads FQGNSA. Trimming removed 4 bases from V and 0 bases from J, with 7 bases in between. The whole variable domain, filled in from reference TRBV7-2 and TRBJ1-5, reads GAGVSQSPSNKVTEKGKDVELRCDPISGHTALYWYRQSLGQGLEFLIYFQGNSAPDKSGLPSDRFSAERTGGSVSTLTIQRTQQEDSAVYLCASSWGHSNQPQHFGDGTRLSIL.

This clonotype was counted between two and nine times. The CDR3, as DNA: TGTGCCAGCAGCCCCCCCGCAGGGGAAACTGGGAATGAGCAGTTCTTC. Residues: CASSPPAGETGNEQFF. The rearrangement joins TRBV7-9 to TRBJ2-1, with D possibly matching TRBD1 (6 bases). Looked up from germline, CDR1 is SEHNR and CDR2 is FQNEAQ (reference sequence). There are 16 residues in the CDR3. The germline V and J ends were trimmed by 5 bases and 7 bases, with 21 bases remaining between them.

This clonotype has only a few counts. The genes are TRBV4-3 and TRBJ1-2; 7 bases are shared with TRBD1. V trimming: 1 base; J trimming: 4 bases; junction bases outside the gene matches: 3. The CDR3 totals 14 residues. Germline V lookup: CDR1 LGHNA, CDR2 YSLEER. The CDR3 region has the DNA TGCGCCAGCAGCCAAGCGGACAGGAGCTATGGCTACACCTTC. Translation: CASSQADRSYGYTF.

This clonotype was seen more than once but under ten times. The chain carries TRBV4-1 and TRBJ2-7, with a weak D call TRBD1 (6 bases). The CDR3 runs 16 residues. V lost 1 base to trimming and J lost 2 bases, with 15 bases between them. Germline V lookup: CDR1 MGHRA, CDR2 YSYEKL. This chain's CDR3 is CASSQVPDSETYEQYF. DNA of the CDR3: TGCGCCAGCAGCCAAGTTCCGGACAGCGAGACCTACGAGCAGTACTTC.

This clonotype was picked up a small number of times. V usage is TRBV10-3 and J usage is TRBJ2-4; TRBD2 matches at 11 bases. The CDR3 length is 17 residues. J lost 8 bases, V lost 3 bases, and 12 bases had no gene match. Germline values: CDR1 ENHRY, CDR2 SYGVKD. CDR3 nucleotides: TGTGCCATCAGTGACCCGGGACTAGCGGAGGGTAGGGACATTCAGTACTTC. Its protein product is CAISDPGLAEGRDIQYF.

The table lists this clonotype with a few counts. This sequence joins TRBV9 and TRBJ2-3; 10 bases match TRBD2. CDR3 length: 18 amino acids. CDR1 is SGDLS and CDR2 is YYNGEE in the germline V gene. V was pared by 0 bases and J by 5 bases, with 12 bases of the junction left unmatched. As DNA, the CDR3 is TGTGCCAGCAGCGTAGAACCGGCTAGCGGGGGCCGGGGAGATACGCAGTATTTT. Its protein is CASSVEPASGGRGDTQYF.

In its sample, this clonotype was seen a few times. This rearrangement joins TRBV20-1 to TRBJ1-2; D unresolved. V was cut by 3 bases and J by 3 bases, with 11 bases left in between. The germline V gene encodes CDR1 DFQATT and CDR2 SNEGSKA (reference sequence). This CDR3 is built from 13 residues. The CDR3 spells CSASDDLYYGYTF. The CDR3 DNA reads TGCAGTGCTAGTGATGACCTGTACTATGGCTACACCTTC.

This clonotype has just a few counts. The gene calls are TRBV20-1 and TRBJ2-7; maybe TRBD1 (6 bases). The V gene's germline CDR1 is DFQATT and CDR2 SNEGSKA (reference sequence). The CDR3 runs to 14 residues. The V gene lost 4 bases and the J gene lost 0 bases, with 13 bases spanning the gap. CDR3 sequence (DNA): TGCAGTGCTACAAGGACGGACAGCTCCTACGAGCAGTACTTC. As protein: CSATRTDSSYEQYF.

Ten or more counts support this clonotype. This chain connects TRBV18 to TRBJ2-1; no definite D call. CDR3 length: 13 residues. Looked up from germline, CDR1 is KGHSH and CDR2 is LQKENI. Trimming shortened V by 3 bases and J by 2 bases, and 5 bases separated the two germline ends. DNA for the CDR3: TGTGCCAGCTCACCGAACACCTACAATGAGCAGTTCTTC. It translates to CASSPNTYNEQFF.

The rearrangement joins TRBV5-1 to TRBJ2-5; 14 nucleotides line up with TRBD2. V gave up 5 bases and J gave up 2 bases; unmatched junction bases: 5. CDR3 length: 16 residues. Germline CDR1 and CDR2: SGHRS and YFSETQ. Here the CDR3 DNA reads TGCGCCAGCAGTCGTGGACTAGCGGGGGGTCAAGAGACCCAGTACTTC. Amino acid sequence: CASSRGLAGGQETQYF.

In its sample, this clonotype was seen a few times. The chain joins TRBV19 to TRBJ1-1, with TRBD1 identical over 7 bases. Trimming took 5 bases from V and 0 from J; bases not matched to a gene: 6. Germline V gives CDR1 LNHDA, CDR2 SQIVND (reference sequence). This CDR3 is 15 amino acids long. CDR3 DNA: TGTGCCAGTAGTGCCGCAACAGGGGTGAACACTGAAGCTTTCTTT. Amino acids: CASSAATGVNTEAFF.

This clonotype occurred many times. This chain connects TRBV12-3 or TRBV12-4 to TRBJ2-3; D might be TRBD1 (5 bases). Trimming stripped 6 bases from V and 2 bases from J, with 18 bases between. The CDR3 has 16 amino acids. DNA of the CDR3: TGTGCCAGCAGCCCCGATAAGACAGATACCACAGATACGCAGTATTTT. This codes for CASSPDKTDTTDTQYF.